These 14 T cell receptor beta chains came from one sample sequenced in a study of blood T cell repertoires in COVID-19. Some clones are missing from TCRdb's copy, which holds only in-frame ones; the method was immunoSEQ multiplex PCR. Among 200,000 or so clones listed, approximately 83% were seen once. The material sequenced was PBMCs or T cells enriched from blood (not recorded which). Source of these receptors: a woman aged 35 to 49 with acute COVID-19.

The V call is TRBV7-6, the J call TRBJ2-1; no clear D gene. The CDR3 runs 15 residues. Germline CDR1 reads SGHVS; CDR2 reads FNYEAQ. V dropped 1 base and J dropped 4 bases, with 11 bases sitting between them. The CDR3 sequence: CASSLGPGLYNEQFF. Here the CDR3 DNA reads TGTGCCAGCAGCTTAGGTCCAGGTCTGTACAATGAGCAGTTCTTC.

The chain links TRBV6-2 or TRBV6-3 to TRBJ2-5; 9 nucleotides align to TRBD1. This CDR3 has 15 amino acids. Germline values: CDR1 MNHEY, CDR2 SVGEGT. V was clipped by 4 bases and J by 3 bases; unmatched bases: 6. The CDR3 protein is CASSWGQGLKETQYF. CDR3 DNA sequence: TGTGCCAGCAGTTGGGGACAGGGACTCAAAGAGACCCAGTACTTC.

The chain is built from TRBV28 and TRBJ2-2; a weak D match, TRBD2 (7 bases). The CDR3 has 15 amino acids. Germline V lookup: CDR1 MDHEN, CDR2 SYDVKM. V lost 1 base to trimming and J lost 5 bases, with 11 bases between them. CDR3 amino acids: CASSLFGGLTGELFF. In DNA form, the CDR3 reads TGTGCCAGCAGTTTATTCGGGGGGCTGACCGGGGAGCTGTTTTTT.

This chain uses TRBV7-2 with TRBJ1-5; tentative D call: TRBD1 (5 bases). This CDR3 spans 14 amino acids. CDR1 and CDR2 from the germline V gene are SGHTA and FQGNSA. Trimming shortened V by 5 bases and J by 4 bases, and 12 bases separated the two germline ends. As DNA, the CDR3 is TGTGCCAGCAGCGCCGACAGAACAAATCAGCCCCAGCATTTT. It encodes CASSADRTNQPQHF.

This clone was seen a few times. The CDR3 region has the DNA TGTGCCAGCAGCCAAGGAGGGACAGGAGCCGGAAAACTGTTTTTT. This codes for CASSQGGTGAGKLFF. The chain recombines TRBV3-1 (or the pseudogene TRBV3-2) with TRBJ1-4; 8 nucleotides align to TRBD1. V lost 1 base and J lost 10; bases outside the gene matches: 8. This CDR3 is 15 amino acids long. CDR1 and CDR2 (germline): LGHDT, YNNKEL (reference sequence).

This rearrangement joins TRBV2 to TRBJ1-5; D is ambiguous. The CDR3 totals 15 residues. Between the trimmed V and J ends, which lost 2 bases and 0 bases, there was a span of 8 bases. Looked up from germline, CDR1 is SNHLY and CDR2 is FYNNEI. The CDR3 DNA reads TGTGCCAGCAGTGAAAGGCGGGGTAGCAATCAGCCCCAGCATTTT. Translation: CASSERRGSNQPQHF.

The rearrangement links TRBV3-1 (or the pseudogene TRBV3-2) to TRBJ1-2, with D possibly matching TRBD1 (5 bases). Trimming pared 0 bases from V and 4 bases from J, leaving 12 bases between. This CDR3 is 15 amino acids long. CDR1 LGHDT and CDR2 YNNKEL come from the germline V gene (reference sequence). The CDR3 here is CASSQEGQRGYGYTF. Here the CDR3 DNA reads TGTGCCAGCAGCCAAGAAGGCCAAAGGGGCTATGGCTACACCTTC.

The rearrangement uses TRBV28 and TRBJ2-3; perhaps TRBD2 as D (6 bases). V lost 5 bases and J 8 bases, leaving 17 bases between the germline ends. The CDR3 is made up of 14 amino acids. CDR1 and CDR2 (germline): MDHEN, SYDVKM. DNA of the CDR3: TGTGCCAGCAGTCAGCCGGGACTCCGGGGTACGCAGTATTTT. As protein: CASSQPGLRGTQYF. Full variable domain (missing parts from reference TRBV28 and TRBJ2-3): DVKVTQSSRYLVKRTGEKVFLECVQDMDHENMFWYRQDPGLGLRLIYFSYDVKMKEKGDIPEGYSVSREKKERFSLILESASTNQTSMYLCASSQPGLRGTQYFGPGTRLTVL.

The DNA for the CDR3 is TGTGCCAGAACCCCGACAGGGCTTTCACCCCTCCACTTT. Translated: CARTPTGLSPLHF. This chain joins TRBV5-3 and TRBJ1-6; TRBD1 aligns across 7 bases. TRBV5-3 is an ORF, with its function uncertain. With 6 bases clipped from V and 9 bases from J, the junction kept 6 bases outside the gene matches. The CDR3 runs to 13 residues.

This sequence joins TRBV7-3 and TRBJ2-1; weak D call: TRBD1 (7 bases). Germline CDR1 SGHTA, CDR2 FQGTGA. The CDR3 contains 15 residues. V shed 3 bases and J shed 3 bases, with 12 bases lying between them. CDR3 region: CASSLDYRGYNEQFF. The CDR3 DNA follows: TGTGCCAGCAGCTTGGACTACAGGGGCTACAATGAGCAGTTCTTC.

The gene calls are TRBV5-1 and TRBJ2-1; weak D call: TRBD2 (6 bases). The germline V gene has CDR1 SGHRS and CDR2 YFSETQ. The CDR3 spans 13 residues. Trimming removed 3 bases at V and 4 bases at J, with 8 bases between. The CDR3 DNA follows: TGCGCCAGCAGCTGGGACTTTTACAATGAGCAGTTCTTC. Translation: CASSWDFYNEQFF.

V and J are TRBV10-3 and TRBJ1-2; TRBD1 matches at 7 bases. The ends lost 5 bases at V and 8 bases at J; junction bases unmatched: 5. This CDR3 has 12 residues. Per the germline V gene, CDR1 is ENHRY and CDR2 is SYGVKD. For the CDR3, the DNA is TGTGCCATCAGTAGTACAGGGGACGGCTACACCTTC. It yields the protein CAISSTGDGYTF.

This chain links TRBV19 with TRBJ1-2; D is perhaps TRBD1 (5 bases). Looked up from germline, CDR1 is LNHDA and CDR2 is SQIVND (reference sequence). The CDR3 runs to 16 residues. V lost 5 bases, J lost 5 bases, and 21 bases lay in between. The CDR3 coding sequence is TGTGCCAGTAGTGCCTCCCCGCAGGGTGAAGGTTATGGCTACACCTTC. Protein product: CASSASPQGEGYGYTF.

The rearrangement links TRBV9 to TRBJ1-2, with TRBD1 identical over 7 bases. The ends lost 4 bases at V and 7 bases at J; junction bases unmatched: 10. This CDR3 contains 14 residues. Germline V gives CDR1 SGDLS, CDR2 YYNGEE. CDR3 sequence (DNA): TGTGCCAGCAGCCCCCAGTCGGGACAGATTGGCTACACCTTC. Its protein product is CASSPQSGQIGYTF.